The subject of this entry is one T cell receptor beta chain. The template switching step added UMIs that contained a 6-nucleotide sample barcode. TCRdb reprocessed the 5' RACE reads and keeps a single row for each CDR3 protein, giving no DNA. The repertoire table contains about 210,000 distinct CDR3 sequences. The data stem from a study of monozygotic twins with inflammatory bowel disease. The germline gives CDR1 MDHEN, CDR2 SYDVKM. There are 21 residues in the CDR3. Donors gave around 2.5 ml of blood apiece. This clonotype originated in a human donor with ulcerative colitis or Crohn's disease, or a healthy co-twin of an affected twin (not recorded which). The rearrangement uses TRBV28 and TRBJ1-1; TCRdb picks TRBD1, but there is no DNA to check that call. Sequenced input: blood. The CDR3 region is CASSYPPVQDGQGGMNTEAFF. The variable domain in full, completed from reference TRBV28 and TRBJ1-1, reads DVKVTQSSRYLVKRTGEKVFLECVQDMDHENMFWYRQDPGLGLRLIYFSYDVKMKEKGDIPEGYSVSREKKERFSLILESASTNQTSMYLCASSYPPVQDGQGGMNTEAFFGQGTRLTVV.